This T cell receptor beta chain was recorded in a study of blood T cell repertoires in COVID-19. Participants reported their clinical history, and cohort assignment relied on those reports. Each recovered donor of Cohort 3 presented with two negative PCRs, clearance, or symptom resolution. Using immunoSEQ multiplex PCR, the repertoire was profiled, and TCRdb retains in-frame clones only, with some absent. The table lists over 250,000 clones, just under 90% of them singletons. J lost 5 bases, V lost 3 bases, and 8 bases had no gene match. CDR1 and CDR2 from the germline V gene are MNHEY and SVGEGT. CDR3 length: 16 residues.

This TCR was recovered from a woman aged 60-70 years who had recovered from COVID-19. V and J are TRBV6-2 or TRBV6-3 and TRBJ2-1, with 9 bases that match TRBD2. Material: PBMCs or T cells enriched from blood (not recorded which). The CDR3 spells CASSYRGAGGNNEQFF. In DNA, the CDR3 is TGTGCCAGCAGTTATCGCGGGGCGGGAGGGAACAATGAGCAGTTCTTC.